The 8 T cell receptor beta chains presented below share a single source sample, sequenced in a study of CD8 T cells in ankylosing spondylitis. MiXCR, run by TCRdb on the 5' RACE reads, gives a single entry per CDR3 protein. Among 200,000 to 250,000 distinct CDR3 sequences, roughly 10% were seen once, and the ten largest hold around 2.6%. The sequenced sample consisted of blood, either unsorted or a sorted T cell fraction (not recorded which). All receptors come from a male donor with ankylosing spondylitis or in good health (not recorded which).

This clonotype was detected many times. V gene TRBV10-3 combines with J gene TRBJ1-1; D gene uncertain. Deletions cut 0 bases from V and 3 bases from J, with 8 bases between. This CDR3 contains 14 residues. Germline CDR1 is ENHRY and CDR2 is SYGVKD. In DNA form, the CDR3 reads TGTGCCATCAGTGAGTCGGGGAGGGACACTGAAGCTTTCTTT. Translated: CAISESGRDTEAFF.

This clonotype was seen a handful of times. The rearrangement links TRBV5-6 to TRBJ2-4; TRBD2 agrees at 10 bases. V dropped 5 bases and J dropped 2; count of bases not matched to a gene: 4. CDR1 is SGHDT, CDR2 YYEEEE, per germline. This CDR3 region has 15 residues. The DNA for the CDR3 is TGTGCCAGCAGTTTTAGCGGGAGGACCAAAAACATTCAGTACTTC. Its translation is CASSFSGRTKNIQYF. The full variable domain, with the rest looked up from reference TRBV5-6 and TRBJ2-4, is DAGVTQSPTHLIKTRGQQVTLRCSPKSGHDTVSWYQQALGQGPQFIFQYYEEEERQRGNFPDRFSGHQFPNYSSELNVNALLLGDSALYLCASSFSGRTKNIQYFGAGTRLSVL.

The chain combines TRBV30 with TRBJ1-1; 10 positions match TRBD1. Trimming cost V 1 base and J 2 bases; bases outside gene matches: 7. CDR1 and CDR2 (germline): GTSNPN, SVGIG (reference sequence). CDR3 length equals 16 residues. Here the CDR3 reads CAWSATGGRINTEAFF. The CDR3 bases are TGTGCCTGGAGTGCGACAGGGGGCCGTATTAACACTGAAGCTTTCTTT.

The chain uses TRBV6-1 and TRBJ2-7; D gene uncertain. From germline, CDR1 is MNHNS and CDR2 SASEGT. The V gene lost 2 bases and the J gene lost 5 bases, with 4 bases spanning the gap. The length of the CDR3 is 11 residues. DNA for the CDR3: TGTGCCAGCAGTGAACCCAACGAGCAGTACTTC. Amino acid sequence: CASSEPNEQYF.

This clonotype was seen repeatedly, ten times or more. The chain is built from TRBV4-1 and TRBJ2-7; 8 bases are shared with TRBD1. From germline, CDR1 is MGHRA and CDR2 YSYEKL. The CDR3 totals 16 residues. V shed 3 bases, J shed 2 bases, and the junction held 9 bases outside the gene matches. The CDR3 spells CASSQEYGQGTYEQYF. CDR3 DNA: TGCGCCAGCAGCCAGGAATACGGACAGGGAACCTACGAGCAGTACTTC.

V and J are TRBV7-8 and TRBJ2-1; no clear D. CDR1 is SGHVS and CDR2 is FQNEAQ in the germline V gene. The CDR3 runs 16 residues. With 4 bases removed from V and 3 bases from J, the gap between germline ends came to 16 bases. DNA for the CDR3: TGTGCCAGCAGCTCCCGTGTATCAGATAGCTACAATGAGCAGTTCTTC. Amino acids: CASSSRVSDSYNEQFF.

This clonotype was observed many times. The chain's CDR3 is CASSTQALSYGYTF. The CDR3, as DNA: TGTGCCAGCAGTACCCAAGCTTTATCCTATGGCTACACCTTC. The chain recombines TRBV2 with TRBJ1-2; unclear D gene. The CDR3 loop spans 14 amino acids. Germline CDR1 SNHLY, CDR2 FYNNEI. V lost 5 bases to trimming and J lost 4 bases, with 14 bases between them.

This clonotype was observed at least ten times. This chain connects TRBV12-3 or TRBV12-4 to TRBJ2-1; 12 bases are shared with TRBD2. This CDR3 is 17 amino acids long. V shed 8 bases and J 0 bases; nucleotides not matched to a gene: 8. The CDR3 coding sequence is TGTGCCAGCGGGGGACTAGCGGGCCCTAGCTCCTACAATGAGCAGTTCTTC. Residues: CASGGLAGPSSYNEQFF.